The next 19 T cell receptor beta chains were all read from a single sample in a study of cytotoxic CD8 clonotypes in ibrutinib-treated CLL. Produced via immunoSEQ multiplex PCR; TCRdb's table is partial and in-frame only. Among some 19,000 clones listed, 81% were seen once. The source was PBMCs, collected before ibrutinib treatment. The receptors derive from a human donor with chronic lymphocytic leukemia.

V gene TRBV10-3 combines with J gene TRBJ2-7; 8 bases map to TRBD1. V was clipped by 5 bases and J by 0 bases; unmatched bases: 6. CDR1 and CDR2 from the germline V gene are ENHRY and SYGVKD. This CDR3 spans 15 amino acids. CDR3 DNA: TGTGCCATCAGTCAGGGGGCCCCGAGCTCCTACGAGCAGTACTTC. It yields the protein CAISQGAPSSYEQYF.

The rearrangement links TRBV7-6 to TRBJ2-1; 9 bases agree with TRBD1. The germline CDR1 and CDR2 sequences are SGHVS and FNYEAQ. V shed 3 bases and J 8 bases; nucleotides not matched to a gene: 2. The CDR3 covers 13 residues. CDR3 in amino acids: CASSFTGGYEQFF. The CDR3 nucleotides read TGTGCCAGCAGCTTTACAGGGGGCTATGAGCAGTTCTTC.

The gene calls are TRBV4-1 and TRBJ2-7, with 7 positions matching TRBD1. Germline-derived CDR1 and CDR2 are MGHRA and YSYEKL. V was pared by 0 bases and J by 6 bases, with 11 bases of the junction left unmatched. This CDR3 spans 16 amino acids. CDR3 sequence reads: CASSQDGDSIPREQYF. The CDR3 region has the DNA TGCGCCAGCAGCCAAGATGGGGACAGCATCCCCCGCGAGCAGTACTTC.

The J gene is TRBJ1-1, the V gene TRBV5-1, with no clear D. Germline V gives CDR1 SGHRS, CDR2 YFSETQ. The CDR3 sequence is 14 residues long. The V end was cut by 1 base, the J end by 0 bases, with 7 bases between. CDR3: CASSLPLMNTEAFF. CDR3 nucleotides: TGCGCCAGCAGCTTGCCGTTGATGAACACTGAAGCTTTCTTT. Full variable domain (missing parts from reference TRBV5-1 and TRBJ1-1): KAGVTQTPRYLIKTRGQQVTLSCSPISGHRSVSWYQQTPGQGLQFLFEYFSETQRNKGNFPGRFSGRQFSNSRSEMNVSTLELGDSALYLCASSLPLMNTEAFFGQGTRLTVV.

The chain carries TRBV7-3 and TRBJ2-7, with D possibly matching TRBD1 (5 bases). Germline assignment: CDR1 SGHTA and CDR2 FQGTGA. The V end was cut by 6 bases, the J end by 6 bases, with 18 bases between. The CDR3 has 14 residues. The CDR3 protein is CASRPAQGIGEQYF. The DNA for the CDR3 is TGTGCCAGCAGGCCCGCCCAGGGTATTGGCGAGCAGTACTTC.

This clone was found once. The V and J genes are TRBV10-3 and TRBJ2-3, with a possible D match to TRBD2 (5 bases). Germline loops: CDR1 ENHRY, CDR2 SYGVKD. Between the trimmed V and J ends, which lost 5 bases and 7 bases, there was a span of 19 bases. The CDR3 sequence is 15 residues long. The CDR3 DNA reads as TGTGCCATCAGTCCAGGACTCACCTGGGAGAATACGCAGTATTTT. This translates into CAISPGLTWENTQYF.

The chain recombines TRBV29-1 with TRBJ2-7; 14 positions agree with TRBD2. V lost 4 bases and J lost 9; bases outside the gene matches: 11. Germline V gives CDR1 SQVTM, CDR2 ANQGSEA. The CDR3 runs 15 residues. DNA of the CDR3: TGCAGCGTTGCCGCGACTAGCGGGGGGGCATGGGCGCAGTACTTC. Its protein is CSVAATSGGAWAQYF.

The chain has TRBV6-6 and TRBJ2-7; TRBD1 or TRBD2 may be the D gene (5 bases each). The CDR3 sequence is 15 residues long. Germline values: CDR1 MNHNY, CDR2 SVGAGI (reference sequence). V shed 7 bases and J shed 2 bases, with 18 bases lying between them. The CDR3 reads CASTGSQGRTYEQYF. The CDR3 nucleotides read TGTGCCAGCACCGGTTCTCAGGGACGGACCTACGAGCAGTACTTC.

This clone was picked up a small number of times. The V gene is TRBV19, the J gene TRBJ1-6; TRBD1 aligns across 9 bases. Trimming cost V 5 bases and J 6 bases; bases outside gene matches: 2. This CDR3 comprises 14 residues. CDR1 is LNHDA and CDR2 is SQIVND in the germline V gene (reference sequence). The CDR3 DNA sequence: TGTGCCAGTAGTGAGGACAGGGGTAATTCACCCCTCCACTTT. This encodes CASSEDRGNSPLHF. Drawing the rest from reference TRBV19 and TRBJ1-6, the complete variable domain is DGGITQSPKYLFRKEGQNVTLSCEQNLNHDAMYWYRQDPGQGLRLIYYSQIVNDFQKGDIAEGYSVSREKKESFPLTVTSAQKNPTAFYLCASSEDRGNSPLHFGNGTRLTVT.

This clone showed up just once. The chain uses TRBV5-8 and TRBJ2-3; 13 bases map to TRBD2. V shed 4 bases and J 1 base; nucleotides not matched to a gene: 6. CDR1 SGHTS and CDR2 YDEGEE come from the germline V gene. The CDR3 runs to 17 residues. CDR3 sequence reads: CASSPRTSGGGTDTQYF. CDR3 DNA sequence: TGTGCCAGCAGCCCCCGGACTAGCGGGGGCGGCACAGATACGCAGTATTTT.

The V and J genes are TRBV14 and TRBJ1-2; 8 bases map to TRBD1. Germline loops: CDR1 SGHDN, CDR2 FVKESK. This CDR3 is built from 16 residues. After removal of 2 bases from V and 0 bases from J, the junction contained 5 bases not matched to a gene. This CDR3 is CASSQTRQGTNYGYTF. The CDR3 nucleotides are TGTGCCAGCAGCCAAACGAGACAGGGGACTAACTATGGCTACACCTTC.

The chain is built from TRBV7-8 and TRBJ2-2; 7 positions match TRBD1. CDR3 length equals 15 residues. J lost 4 bases, V lost 5 bases, and 7 bases had no gene match. Germline V gives CDR1 SGHVS, CDR2 FQNEAQ. In DNA, the CDR3 is TGTGCCAGCAGCCTACGGGACAGAATCACCGGGGAGCTGTTTTTT. Translation: CASSLRDRITGELFF.

V and J are TRBV5-1 and TRBJ2-7, with a tentative D call TRBD1 (5 bases). Germline assignment: CDR1 SGHRS and CDR2 YFSETQ. The V gene lost 1 base and the J gene lost 5 bases, with 10 bases spanning the gap. CDR3 length equals 13 residues. CDR3 loop: CASSLLGQHEQYF. For the CDR3, the DNA is TGCGCCAGCAGCTTGCTCGGACAACACGAGCAGTACTTC.

The chain has TRBV13 and TRBJ1-2; D unclear. Germline values: CDR1 PRHDT, CDR2 FYEKMQ (reference sequence). V dropped 2 bases and J dropped 8 bases, with 9 bases sitting between them. The CDR3 runs to 12 residues. The CDR3: CASSLFSRGYTF. The DNA for the CDR3 is TGTGCCAGCAGCTTATTTTCACGCGGCTACACCTTC.

The chain couples TRBV13 to TRBJ2-7; 8 bases agree with TRBD1. The CDR3 length is 15 residues. V was clipped by 4 bases and J by 3 bases; unmatched bases: 8. CDR1 is PRHDT, CDR2 FYEKMQ, per germline (reference sequence). The CDR3 sequence: CASSSEQGEFYEQYF. The CDR3 nucleotides are TGTGCCAGCAGCTCGGAACAGGGGGAGTTCTACGAGCAGTACTTC.

The chain links TRBV19 to TRBJ1-1, with D perhaps TRBD1 (5 bases). From germline, CDR1 is LNHDA and CDR2 SQIVND (reference sequence). The CDR3 is made up of 14 amino acids. V was shortened by 5 bases and J by 4 bases, with 14 bases between the two germline ends. CDR3 protein: CASSARDVSTEAFF. CDR3 nucleotide sequence: TGTGCCAGTAGTGCCAGGGATGTAAGCACTGAAGCTTTCTTT.

A single count supports this clone. The CDR3 DNA is TGTGCCAGCAGTTTGACTGGCGGGGGAAGCCACGAGCAGTACTTC. Its translation is CASSLTGGGSHEQYF. The chain has TRBV27 and TRBJ2-7; 7 bases fit TRBD2. Trimming took 3 bases from V and 5 from J; bases not matched to a gene: 10. From germline, CDR1 is MNHEY and CDR2 SMNVEV (reference sequence). The CDR3 loop spans 15 amino acids.

The V gene is TRBV5-1, the J gene TRBJ1-4; 7 positions match TRBD1. CDR3 length: 17 residues. Germline V gives CDR1 SGHRS, CDR2 YFSETQ. The V gene end was trimmed by 4 bases and the J gene end by 0 bases; junction bases not matched to a gene: 9. The CDR3 nucleotides read TGCGCCAGCAGCCGGGCGGGGACAGCTGCAACTAATGAAAAACTGTTTTTT. Its translation is CASSRAGTAATNEKLFF. The whole variable domain, filled in from reference TRBV5-1 and TRBJ1-4, reads KAGVTQTPRYLIKTRGQQVTLSCSPISGHRSVSWYQQTPGQGLQFLFEYFSETQRNKGNFPGRFSGRQFSNSRSEMNVSTLELGDSALYLCASSRAGTAATNEKLFFGSGTQLSVL.

V usage is TRBV21-1 and J usage is TRBJ1-2; the table's D call of TRBD1 was not tested on the DNA. TRBV21-1 is a pseudogene segment. The length of the CDR3 is 17 residues. The CDR3 DNA reads as TGTGCCAGCAGCAAAGGGCGGGCAGGGGGCACGAGCTATGGCTACACCTTC. Translation gives CASSKGRAGGTSYGYTF.